This TCR beta chain comes out of a study of T cell repertoires in cytomegalovirus infection. Study overall: Signatures in public TCR beta sequences pointed to both CMV infection and matching HLA type. Study-wide results and caveats: Dominating the ex vivo response were TCR beta clonotypes that were CMV-specific and HLA-C-restricted. Accumulated public TCR beta family frequency recognized individuals carrying CMV together with the relevant HLA.

Points on this clonotype: What it binds is unknown.

Via MiXCR, TCRdb re-called the reads, giving one row per CDR3 protein. The sample lists approximately 260,000 distinct CDR3 sequences, roughly 21% seen once, with roughly a fifth in the top ten. The receptor comes from a human donor in good health (CMV status not recorded). Some clones in this sample may be carry-over from other donors' samples. The source was cultured PBMCs, collected from culture after CMV antigen stimulation.

CDR3 DNA: TGTGCCAGCAGCCCGCTAGCGGGAGTAGAGGGTGGGACCCAGTACTTC. Translated, it gives CASSPLAGVEGGTQYF. The gene calls are TRBV11-2 and TRBJ2-5; 10 bases are a match to TRBD2. The CDR3 has 16 residues. Germline V lookup: CDR1 SGHAT, CDR2 FQNNGV. V lost 5 bases, J lost 7 bases, and 13 bases stayed unmatched.